This passage covers 11 T cell receptor beta chains from one sample sequenced in a study of cytomegalovirus exposure and HLA in healthy donors. Use of 60 Vbeta and 13 Jbeta primers characterized the PCR. The method was immunoSEQ multiplex PCR; TCRdb's version includes in-frame clones alone and lacks a portion of them. The table records 180,000 or so clones, more than 60% of them present only once. The sample taken for sequencing was PBMCs. The receptors shown here come from a human donor in good health.

Turning to this clone: This CDR3 is also generated by other DNA sequences in the sample. V usage is TRBV19 and J usage is TRBJ1-6; 9 positions match TRBD1. The junction had 5 bases not matched to a gene; V was cut back by 5 bases and J by 9 bases. Germline V gene lookup returns CDR1 LNHDA and CDR2 SQIVND (reference sequence). The CDR3 extends over 14 amino acids. The CDR3 nucleotides read TGTGCCAGTAGTGTGGGACAGGGAGTTTCACCCCTCCACTTT. This sequence encodes CASSVGQGVSPLHF.

This chain joins TRBV2 and TRBJ2-5; D not certain. There are 13 residues in the CDR3. CDR1 SNHLY and CDR2 FYNNEI come from the germline V gene. V lost 8 bases and J 4 bases, leaving 14 bases between the germline ends. CDR3 sequence: CASVWLLAETQYF. CDR3 sequence (DNA): TGTGCCAGCGTTTGGCTCTTAGCAGAGACCCAGTACTTC.

The rearrangement uses TRBV6-5 and TRBJ2-7; TRBD2 matches at 13 bases. The CDR3 sequence is 14 residues long. Germline values: CDR1 MNHEY, CDR2 SVGAGI. V shed 6 bases, J shed 7 bases, and the junction held 6 bases outside the gene matches. CDR3 in DNA: TGTGCCAGCAGCTTACCGGGACTAGCGGGGGAGCAGTACTTC. Its protein product is CASSLPGLAGEQYF.

The V call is TRBV18, the J call TRBJ2-1; 8 bases map to TRBD1. The CDR3 extends over 15 amino acids. The J segment lost 9 bases and the V segment lost 4 bases, leaving 11 bases of the junction unmatched. Germline values: CDR1 KGHSH, CDR2 LQKENI. The CDR3: CASSLRAQGAGEQFF. CDR3 nucleotide sequence: TGTGCCAGCTCACTCCGGGCGCAGGGGGCGGGTGAGCAGTTCTTC.

The V and J genes are TRBV10-3 and TRBJ2-7; 9 nucleotides line up with TRBD1. The V and J ends lost 10 bases and 5 bases, in that order; junction bases with no gene match: 6. Germline CDR1 and CDR2: ENHRY and SYGVKD. The CDR3 length is 12 residues. The CDR3 DNA is TGTGCCACCTCGGGACAGGGTGACGAGCAGTACTTC. This sequence encodes CATSGQGDEQYF.

The chain carries TRBV30 and TRBJ2-2, with a weak D call TRBD1 (6 bases). V was trimmed by 3 bases and J by 5 bases, leaving 13 bases between them. Germline V CDR1 and CDR2: GTSNPN, SVGIG (reference sequence). There are 14 residues in the CDR3. DNA for the CDR3: TGTGCCTGGAGCCGGGACATTATGACCGGGGAGCTGTTTTTT. This sequence encodes CAWSRDIMTGELFF.

The V and J genes are TRBV29-1 and TRBJ1-1; D is unresolved. Germline CDR1 is SQVTM and CDR2 is ANQGSEA. V was trimmed by 5 bases and J by 1 base, leaving 11 bases between them. CDR3 length: 13 residues. In DNA form, the CDR3 reads TGCAGCGTTAAAGTAGGAGGGAACACTGAAGCTTTCTTT. Translated, it gives CSVKVGGNTEAFF.

The chain joins TRBV30 to TRBJ2-1; D is perhaps TRBD1 (6 bases). There are 13 residues in the CDR3. In germline, CDR1 is GTSNPN, CDR2 SVGIG (reference sequence). The V end was cut by 5 bases, the J end by 1 base, with 9 bases between. CDR3 protein: CAWEQGSYNEQFF. In DNA form, the CDR3 reads TGTGCCTGGGAACAGGGTTCCTACAATGAGCAGTTCTTC.

The rearrangement joins TRBV19 to TRBJ1-2; TRBD1 matches at 8 bases. Germline CDR1 reads LNHDA; CDR2 reads SQIVND (reference sequence). CDR3 length: 15 residues. Trimming took 3 bases from V and 5 from J; bases not matched to a gene: 8. Written as DNA, the CDR3 is TGTGCCAGTAGTATCCCTCGGACAGGGAAATATGGCTACACCTTC. Translation: CASSIPRTGKYGYTF. The variable domain in full, completed from reference TRBV19 and TRBJ1-2, reads DGGITQSPKYLFRKEGQNVTLSCEQNLNHDAMYWYRQDPGQGLRLIYYSQIVNDFQKGDIAEGYSVSREKKESFPLTVTSAQKNPTAFYLCASSIPRTGKYGYTFGSGTRLTVV.

The J gene is TRBJ2-1, the V gene TRBV2; 10 nucleotides match TRBD2. V trimming: 7 bases; J trimming: 9 bases; junction bases outside the gene matches: 9. The CDR3 spans 14 residues. Germline V lookup: CDR1 SNHLY, CDR2 FYNNEI. Here the CDR3 reads CASILERGGGEQFF. CDR3 sequence (DNA): TGTGCCAGCATACTAGAGCGGGGGGGCGGTGAGCAGTTCTTC. Using reference TRBV2 and TRBJ2-1 for the parts outside the CDR3, the full variable domain is EPEVTQTPSHQVTQMGQEVILRCVPISNHLYFYWYRQILGQKVEFLVSFYNNEISEKSEIFDDQFSVERPDGSNFTLKIRSTKLEDSAMYFCASILERGGGEQFFGPGTRLTVL.

The chain recombines TRBV4-3 with TRBJ1-2; D may be TRBD1 (5 bases). The V end was cut by 0 bases, the J end by 4 bases, with 12 bases between. The germline V gene has CDR1 LGHNA and CDR2 YSLEER. The CDR3 is 15 amino acids. The CDR3 DNA reads TGCGCCAGCAGCCAAGAAACAGGTCTAAGCTATGGCTACACCTTC. It encodes CASSQETGLSYGYTF.